Below are 20 T cell receptor beta chains sequenced from a single sample in a study of shared clonotypes between healthy human individuals. Libraries were prepared by immunoSEQ multiplex PCR; TCRdb keeps only in-frame clonotypes and omits some of them. The sample lists hundreds of thousands of clones, around 72% occurring once. Sequenced material: memory CD4+ T cells sorted from blood. Regarding subset: CD45RA-negative fraction. These receptors were taken from a woman in her thirties in good health.

CDR3 nucleotides: TGCGCCAGCAGCTTGAATAGGGTCAGCGATACGCAGTATTTT. Translating gives CASSLNRVSDTQYF. The gene calls are TRBV5-1 and TRBJ2-3; D is ambiguous. The germline V gene has CDR1 SGHRS and CDR2 YFSETQ. V dropped 1 base and J dropped 6 bases, with 12 bases sitting between them. This CDR3 is 14 amino acids long.

V is TRBV4-1 and J is TRBJ2-3, with 7 bases fitting TRBD2. In germline, CDR1 is MGHRA, CDR2 YSYEKL. The CDR3 spans 14 residues. J gave up 5 bases and V 1 base, and 3 bases lay outside the gene matches. The DNA of the CDR3 is TGCGCCAGCAGCCAAGGCCCTAGCGGAGATACGCAGTATTTT. As protein: CASSQGPSGDTQYF.

This chain connects TRBV4-1 to TRBJ1-4; no definite D call. The CDR3 contains 15 residues. The V gene lost 2 bases and the J gene lost 4 bases, with 11 bases spanning the gap. CDR1 and CDR2 (germline): MGHRA, YSYEKL. The CDR3 here is CASSQPNRNNEKLFF. The CDR3 DNA is TGCGCCAGCAGCCAACCAAACAGAAATAATGAAAAACTGTTTTTT.

This chain joins TRBV19 and TRBJ2-5; a weak D match, TRBD2 (6 bases). Trimming removed 5 bases from V and 2 bases from J, with 18 bases in between. Germline CDR1 LNHDA, CDR2 SQIVND (reference sequence). The CDR3 length is 16 residues. CDR3 nucleotide sequence: TGTGCCAGTAGTCCGAACCCGGGACTCTTGCAAGAGACCCAGTACTTC. It encodes CASSPNPGLLQETQYF.

The chain recombines TRBV18 with TRBJ2-5; TRBD1 might be the D (6 bases). The CDR3 runs to 14 residues. CDR1 and CDR2 from the germline V gene are KGHSH and LQKENI. Trimming stripped 3 bases from V and 5 bases from J, with 13 bases between. CDR3 bases: TGTGCCAGCTCACCCCAGGGGCTGAGGGAGACCCAGTACTTC. This encodes CASSPQGLRETQYF.

The chain recombines TRBV6-5 with TRBJ2-1, with D perhaps TRBD2 (6 bases). V was shortened by 1 base and J by 3 bases, with 13 bases between the two germline ends. CDR1 and CDR2 (germline): MNHEY, SVGAGI. The CDR3 runs 16 residues. CDR3 nucleotide sequence: TGTGCCAGCAGTTACTACGGGGGAGCGGGCTACAATGAGCAGTTCTTC. Amino acids: CASSYYGGAGYNEQFF.

The rearrangement links TRBV5-1 to TRBJ2-3, with D possibly being TRBD1 or TRBD2 (5 bases each). V was cut by 4 bases and J by 3 bases, with 9 bases left in between. CDR1 is SGHRS, CDR2 YFSETQ, per germline. The CDR3 is made up of 13 amino acids. CDR3 in amino acids: CASSPGRTDTQYF. The CDR3 DNA is TGCGCCAGCAGCCCGGGACGGACAGATACGCAGTATTTT.

This clone was counted only a few times. The chain recombines TRBV18 with TRBJ1-2; no clear D gene. CDR1 KGHSH and CDR2 LQKENI come from the germline V gene. Trimming cost V 2 bases and J 2 bases, with 9 bases left between them. This CDR3 comprises 14 residues. CDR3 DNA: TGTGCCAGCTCACCAAGCCCCAGAAACTATGGCTACACCTTC. This gives the protein CASSPSPRNYGYTF.

This clone came up a few times. The V call is TRBV11-2, the J call TRBJ2-5; D may be TRBD2 (6 bases). Germline V gene sequence: CDR1 SGHAT, CDR2 FQNNGV. This CDR3 contains 14 residues. Between the trimmed V and J ends, which lost 4 bases and 5 bases, there was a span of 14 bases. The chain's CDR3 is CASSSTRTKETQYF. CDR3 coding DNA: TGTGCCAGCAGCTCGACTAGGACGAAGGAGACCCAGTACTTC. The entire variable domain, with the rest obtained from reference TRBV11-2 and TRBJ2-5, is as follows: EAGVAQSPRYKIIEKRQSVAFWCNPISGHATLYWYQQILGQGPKLLIQFQNNGVVDDSQLPKDRFSAERLKGVDSTLKIQPAKLEDSAVYLCASSSTRTKETQYFGPGTRLLVL.

This sequence joins TRBV19 and TRBJ1-1; D might be TRBD1 (5 bases). V shed 5 bases and J shed 4 bases, with 35 bases lying between them. This CDR3 is built from 21 residues. Germline V gene data show CDR1 as LNHDA and CDR2 as SQIVND (reference sequence). The DNA of the CDR3 is TGTGCCAGTAGTCCCTGGACCCCCTCCCGCTGGCGGACAAAGTTAAGCACTGAAGCTTTCTTT. The encoded protein is CASSPWTPSRWRTKLSTEAFF.

The chain carries TRBV5-1 and TRBJ2-7; 7 bases align to TRBD2. Trimming took 3 bases from V and 2 from J; bases not matched to a gene: 14. Germline V gene data show CDR1 as SGHRS and CDR2 as YFSETQ. CDR3 length equals 17 residues. The CDR3 here is CASSWGGDTYRAYEQYF. The CDR3 bases are TGCGCCAGCAGCTGGGGGGGAGACACATATCGAGCCTACGAGCAGTACTTC.

This clone turned up a few times. The chain uses TRBV11-3 and TRBJ2-7; D is perhaps TRBD1 or TRBD2 (5 bases each). This CDR3 is built from 12 residues. Germline V lookup: CDR1 SGHNT, CDR2 YENEEA. Between the trimmed V and J ends, which lost 5 bases and 5 bases, there was a span of 10 bases. For the CDR3, the DNA is TGTGCCAGCAGCCCCGAGGGGCACGAGCAGTACTTC. Its protein is CASSPEGHEQYF.

A single count supports this clone. This sequence may be a read error, since a much larger clone differs from it by one base. This chain joins TRBV7-2 and TRBJ1-2; the D gene is possibly TRBD1 (5 bases). Germline assignment: CDR1 SGHTA and CDR2 FQGNSA. The V end was cut by 2 bases, the J end by 4 bases, with 17 bases between. The CDR3 runs to 16 residues. CDR3 DNA: TGTGCCAGCAGCTTAAGGGACCGGGGGTCAACCTATGGCTACACCTTC. Translating gives CASSLRDRGSTYGYTF.

The chain couples TRBV6-1 to TRBJ2-7; a possible D gene is TRBD1 (5 bases). V shed 4 bases and J shed 0 bases, with 10 bases lying between them. The germline V gene has CDR1 MNHNS and CDR2 SASEGT. The CDR3 has 14 amino acids. CDR3 coding DNA: TGTGCCAGCAGTGGGAGACAGATCTCCTACGAGCAGTACTTC. Translation: CASSGRQISYEQYF.

CDR3 region: CASSDLRTVGPSLGEYF. The CDR3 coding sequence is TGTGCCAGCAGTGATCTGAGGACAGTCGGGCCGTCGCTGGGCGAGTATTTT. This chain links TRBV2 with TRBJ2-3; weak D call: TRBD1 (6 bases). The CDR3 contains 17 residues. The germline V and J ends were trimmed by 3 bases and 13 bases, with 29 bases remaining between them. The germline V gene has CDR1 SNHLY and CDR2 FYNNEI.

The rearrangement links TRBV29-1 to TRBJ1-2; D is unclear. Trimming left V 2 bases short and J 1 base short, with 8 bases between. CDR1 and CDR2 from the germline V gene are SQVTM and ANQGSEA. The length of the CDR3 is 13 residues. The CDR3 protein is CSVEFRDNYGYTF. The CDR3 DNA follows: TGCAGCGTTGAATTCCGGGATAACTATGGCTACACCTTC.

The table lists this clone with a few counts. The chain couples TRBV6-6 to TRBJ2-7, with D tentatively TRBD2 (6 bases). Trimming removed 8 bases at V and 3 bases at J, with 11 bases between. There are 12 residues in the CDR3. Germline V gene data show CDR1 as MNHNY and CDR2 as SVGAGI (reference sequence). CDR3: CASRGAIYEQYF. In DNA, the CDR3 is TGTGCCAGCCGCGGGGCCATCTACGAGCAGTACTTC.

The CDR3 nucleotides read TGTGCCAGCAGTTCGGGATTTAGCACAGATACGCAGTATTTT. It is translated as CASSSGFSTDTQYF. The chain employs TRBV6-5 and TRBJ2-3; D perhaps matches TRBD2 (5 bases). The CDR3 is made up of 14 amino acids. The germline V gene encodes CDR1 MNHEY and CDR2 SVGAGI. V lost 4 bases, J lost 0 bases, and 8 bases lay in between.

V gene TRBV19 combines with J gene TRBJ1-4, with D unclear. The CDR3 has 15 residues. Trimming shortened V by 1 base and J by 8 bases, and 14 bases separated the two germline ends. CDR1 LNHDA and CDR2 SQIVND come from the germline V gene (reference sequence). For the CDR3, the DNA is TGTGCCAGTAGTATAGGTGGACGGATAGGAGAAAAACTGTTTTTT. It is translated as CASSIGGRIGEKLFF. Together with reference TRBV19 and TRBJ1-4, the CDR3 gives the full variable domain: DGGITQSPKYLFRKEGQNVTLSCEQNLNHDAMYWYRQDPGQGLRLIYYSQIVNDFQKGDIAEGYSVSREKKESFPLTVTSAQKNPTAFYLCASSIGGRIGEKLFFGSGTQLSVL.

Turning to this clone: Germline and junction disagree at one end, which may indicate a read error. This sequence joins TRBV2 and TRBJ2-3, with 7 bases fitting TRBD1. The length of the CDR3 is 13 residues. In germline, CDR1 is SNHLY, CDR2 FYNNEI. CDR3 nucleotide sequence: TGTGCCAGCAGTAAAGGGGGCACAGGTACGCAGTATTTT. This sequence encodes CASSKGGTGTQYF. Full variable domain (remainder filled in from reference TRBV2 and TRBJ2-3): EPEVTQTPSHQVTQMGQEVILRCVPISNHLYFYWYRQILGQKVEFLVSFYNNEISEKSEIFDDQFSVERPDGSNFTLKIRSTKLEDSAMYFCASSKGGTGTQYFGPGTRLTVL.